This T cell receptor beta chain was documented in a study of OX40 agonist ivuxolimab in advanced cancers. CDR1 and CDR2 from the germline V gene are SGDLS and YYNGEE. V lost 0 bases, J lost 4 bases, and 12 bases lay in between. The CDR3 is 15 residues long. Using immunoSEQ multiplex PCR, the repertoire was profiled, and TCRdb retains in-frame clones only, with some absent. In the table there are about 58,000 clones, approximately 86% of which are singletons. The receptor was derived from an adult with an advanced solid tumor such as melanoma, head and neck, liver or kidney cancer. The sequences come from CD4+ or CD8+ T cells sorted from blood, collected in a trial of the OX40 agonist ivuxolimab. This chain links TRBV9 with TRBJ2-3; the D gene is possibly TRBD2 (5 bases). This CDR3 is CASSVVGIPADTQYF. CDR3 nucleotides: TGTGCCAGCAGCGTAGTCGGGATTCCCGCAGATACGCAGTATTTT.